The 30 T cell receptor beta chains below were found in one sample sequenced in a study of OX40 agonist ivuxolimab in advanced cancers. Clones were read by immunoSEQ multiplex PCR, and TCRdb kept only the in-frame ones, dropping some. The data contain approximately 31,000 clones, 80% to 85% of them singletons. The specimen was CD4+ or CD8+ T cells sorted from blood, collected in a trial of the OX40 agonist ivuxolimab. These receptors originate from an adult with an advanced solid tumor such as melanoma, head and neck, liver or kidney cancer.

The chain is built from TRBV30 and TRBJ2-2; D not certain. The CDR3 contains 13 residues. Germline assignment: CDR1 GTSNPN and CDR2 SVGIG (reference sequence). V lost 5 bases and J 1 base, leaving 8 bases between the germline ends. The CDR3 coding sequence is TGTGCCTGGGGGCATTTGAACACCGGGGAGCTGTTTTTT. Translated: CAWGHLNTGELFF.

This clone was found once. One junction end disagrees with the germline gene, perhaps due to a read error. V is TRBV11-2 and J is TRBJ2-3; 9 bases fit TRBD2. CDR1 is SGHAT, CDR2 FQNNGV, per germline. The CDR3 is 13 residues long. The CDR3 region has the DNA TGTGCCAGCAGCTTAGCCAGGGCTAGCGGGGAGGATTTT. Residues: CASSLARASGEDF.

This sequence joins TRBV5-4 and TRBJ2-3, with D perhaps matching TRBD2 (5 bases). The V end was cut by 2 bases, the J end by 7 bases, with 11 bases between. Germline V gene sequence: CDR1 SGHNT, CDR2 YYREEE (reference sequence). The CDR3 runs to 13 residues. In DNA, the CDR3 is TGTGCCAGCAGCTTAATTGAGGGAAATACGCAGTATTTT. The encoded protein is CASSLIEGNTQYF.

There are a few counts of this clone. The genes are TRBV7-9 and TRBJ1-1; D is unclear. Deletions cut 3 bases from V and 5 bases from J, with 10 bases between. CDR1 is SEHNR, CDR2 FQNEAQ, per germline (reference sequence). The CDR3 runs 13 residues. The CDR3 DNA reads TGTGCCAGCAGCTTGGAGGGAGGGACTGAAGCTTTCTTT. Translation gives CASSLEGGTEAFF.

J is TRBJ2-1 and V is TRBV5-1, with 7 positions matching TRBD1. CDR1 is SGHRS and CDR2 is YFSETQ in the germline V gene. This CDR3 region has 15 residues. The ends lost 0 bases at V and 4 bases at J; junction bases unmatched: 4. CDR3 residues: CASSLEGAAYNEQFF. CDR3 nucleotide sequence: TGCGCCAGCAGCTTGGAGGGGGCGGCATACAATGAGCAGTTCTTC.

V gene TRBV13 combines with J gene TRBJ2-5, with TRBD2 matching 9 bases. V shed 4 bases and J 2 bases; nucleotides not matched to a gene: 11. The CDR3 totals 17 residues. Germline V gene lookup returns CDR1 PRHDT and CDR2 FYEKMQ (reference sequence). CDR3 coding DNA: TGTGCCAGCAGCTCGCGAGGACGGCGGGGGGGTCAAGAGACCCAGTACTTC. Translating gives CASSSRGRRGGQETQYF.

This sequence joins TRBV18 and TRBJ1-4, with D uncertain. The CDR3 is 15 amino acids. V dropped 2 bases and J dropped 6 bases, with 13 bases sitting between them. The germline gives CDR1 KGHSH, CDR2 LQKENI. CDR3 bases: TGTGCCAGCTCACCAGGGCTCGGTGCCGATGAAAAACTGTTTTTT. This codes for CASSPGLGADEKLFF.

The chain couples TRBV2 to TRBJ2-3; 8 nucleotides line up with TRBD2. Germline CDR1 SNHLY, CDR2 FYNNEI. The V and J ends lost 1 base and 1 base, in that order; junction bases with no gene match: 4. CDR3 length: 16 amino acids. The CDR3 region has the DNA TGTGCCAGCAGTGAAGGGCGCGGGGGGCGCACAGATACGCAGTATTTT. Its protein product is CASSEGRGGRTDTQYF.

This rearrangement joins TRBV5-4 to TRBJ1-3; D may be TRBD1 (6 bases). The germline V gene encodes CDR1 SGHNT and CDR2 YYREEE (reference sequence). The V end lost 2 bases, the J end lost 2 bases, and 14 bases lay between the germline ends. This CDR3 is built from 16 residues. CDR3: CASSLAQQGAGNTIYF. CDR3 DNA: TGTGCCAGCAGCTTAGCCCAACAGGGTGCTGGAAACACCATATATTTT.

V gene TRBV30 combines with J gene TRBJ1-2; D gene uncertain. Looked up from germline, CDR1 is GTSNPN and CDR2 is SVGIG (reference sequence). V was trimmed by 2 bases and J by 2 bases, leaving 9 bases between them. The CDR3 runs 13 residues. CDR3 nucleotides: TGTGCCTGGAGTTTGACGGTAAACTATGGCTACACCTTC. Translating gives CAWSLTVNYGYTF.

The V and J genes are TRBV10-2 and TRBJ1-5; maybe TRBD1 (5 bases). Germline lookup yields CDR1 WSHSY and CDR2 SAAADI. The CDR3 spans 15 residues. The ends were cut back, 3 bases at V and 3 bases at J, with 12 bases in the middle. CDR3 sequence: CASSDTGGSNQPQHF. CDR3 coding DNA: TGCGCCAGCAGTGATACGGGGGGATCCAATCAGCCCCAGCATTTT.

The rearrangement links TRBV2 to TRBJ2-3; 12 nucleotides agree with TRBD2. With 4 bases clipped from V and 2 bases from J, the junction kept 1 base outside the gene matches. Germline-derived CDR1 and CDR2 are SNHLY and FYNNEI. This CDR3 comprises 15 residues. The CDR3 loop is CASSGLAGDTDTQYF. The CDR3 coding sequence is TGTGCCAGCAGTGGACTAGCGGGGGACACAGATACGCAGTATTTT.

Here the CDR3 reads CASSEGLAGGRSSYEQYF. CDR3 nucleotide sequence: TGTGCCAGCAGTGAAGGGCTAGCGGGGGGCAGGAGCTCCTACGAGCAGTACTTC. The chain employs TRBV6-1 and TRBJ2-7; 11 bases are shared with TRBD2. CDR1 and CDR2 (germline): MNHNS, SASEGT. V was clipped by 1 base and J by 0 bases; unmatched bases: 8. The CDR3 runs 18 residues.

This chain uses TRBV2 with TRBJ1-4; D ambiguous. CDR3 length equals 11 residues. Germline values: CDR1 SNHLY, CDR2 FYNNEI. V was trimmed by 8 bases and J by 8 bases, leaving 9 bases between them. This CDR3 reads CASGFGEKLFF. The DNA of the CDR3 is TGTGCCAGCGGATTTGGGGAAAAACTGTTTTTT. The full variable domain, its missing parts supplied by reference TRBV2 and TRBJ1-4, is EPEVTQTPSHQVTQMGQEVILRCVPISNHLYFYWYRQILGQKVEFLVSFYNNEISEKSEIFDDQFSVERPDGSNFTLKIRSTKLEDSAMYFCASGFGEKLFFGSGTQLSVL.

The V gene is TRBV28, the J gene TRBJ1-1; D is unclear. The CDR3 is 15 residues long. Germline V gives CDR1 MDHEN, CDR2 SYDVKM. Between the trimmed V and J ends, which lost 3 bases and 3 bases, there was a span of 14 bases. CDR3 amino acids: CASSLPQWGDTEAFF. The CDR3 DNA is TGTGCCAGCAGTTTGCCGCAATGGGGAGACACTGAAGCTTTCTTT.

This chain connects TRBV5-8 to TRBJ1-5; D remains ambiguous. V lost 2 bases and J 0 bases, leaving 18 bases between the germline ends. The CDR3 is 18 amino acids. Germline values: CDR1 SGHTS, CDR2 YDEGEE. The chain's CDR3 is CASSFAAGTIYSNQPQHF. DNA for the CDR3: TGTGCCAGCAGCTTCGCGGCAGGTACAATATATAGCAATCAGCCCCAGCATTTT. The whole variable domain, filled in from reference TRBV5-8 and TRBJ1-5, reads EAGVTQSPTHLIKTRGQQATLRCSPISGHTSVYWYQQALGLGLQFLLWYDEGEERNRGNFPPRFSGRQFPNYSSELNVNALELEDSALYLCASSFAAGTIYSNQPQHFGDGTRLSIL.

This rearrangement joins TRBV30 to TRBJ1-2; 7 bases agree with TRBD1. Germline loops: CDR1 GTSNPN, CDR2 SVGIG (reference sequence). The CDR3 loop spans 12 amino acids. V was clipped by 5 bases and J by 8 bases; unmatched bases: 8. The CDR3 loop is CAWSQGKGGYTF. CDR3 coding DNA: TGTGCCTGGTCACAGGGGAAAGGGGGCTACACCTTC.

V and J are TRBV14 and TRBJ1-3; D call uncertain. Germline-derived CDR1 and CDR2 are SGHDN and FVKESK. Trimming removed 2 bases at V and 0 bases at J, with 5 bases between. The CDR3 is 14 residues long. CDR3 bases: TGTGCCAGCAGCCAACAGGCCTCTGGAAACACCATATATTTT. This translates into CASSQQASGNTIYF.

This sequence joins TRBV7-9 and TRBJ2-7; D may be TRBD1 (5 bases). V was shortened by 5 bases and J by 2 bases, with 16 bases between the two germline ends. Germline CDR1 reads SEHNR; CDR2 reads FQNEAQ (reference sequence). The CDR3 spans 15 residues. For the CDR3, the DNA is TGTGCCAGCAGCCAGGGTCACGGGCTAACCTACGAGCAGTACTTC. It yields the protein CASSQGHGLTYEQYF.

The genes are TRBV7-9 and TRBJ2-3, with D possibly matching TRBD1 (5 bases). V was trimmed by 3 bases and J by 2 bases, leaving 9 bases between them. The germline V gene encodes CDR1 SEHNR and CDR2 FQNEAQ (reference sequence). This CDR3 has 14 residues. The CDR3: CASSFDRYTDTQYF. For the CDR3, the DNA is TGTGCCAGCAGCTTCGACAGATACACAGATACGCAGTATTTT.

This clone was seen only once. This chain joins TRBV2 and TRBJ1-6, with a possible D match to TRBD1 (6 bases). V gave up 1 base and J gave up 10 bases, with 14 bases separating them. This CDR3 contains 15 residues. From germline, CDR1 is SNHLY and CDR2 FYNNEI. The CDR3: CASSEVVTGSSPLHF. The CDR3 nucleotides are TGTGCCAGCAGTGAAGTGGTGACAGGCTCCTCACCCCTCCACTTT.

This clone showed up just once. J is TRBJ2-7 and V is TRBV5-8; maybe TRBD2 (6 bases). V lost 4 bases to trimming and J lost 4 bases, with 15 bases between them. This CDR3 spans 14 amino acids. Germline CDR1 reads SGHTS; CDR2 reads YDEGEE. The CDR3 bases are TGTGCCAGCAGCGAATGGGCGGGGACTTACGAGCAGTACTTC. This translates into CASSEWAGTYEQYF.

This chain connects TRBV7-3 to TRBJ2-3; D uncertain. This CDR3 has 13 residues. Germline assignment: CDR1 SGHTA and CDR2 FQGTGA. Trimming removed 5 bases from V and 1 base from J, with 7 bases in between. The CDR3 nucleotides read TGTGCCAGCAGCGGGGTTGGCACAGATACGCAGTATTTT. Its protein is CASSGVGTDTQYF.

This rearrangement joins TRBV5-1 to TRBJ2-2; a weak D match, TRBD2 (6 bases). Trimming stripped 0 bases from V and 6 bases from J, with 12 bases between. The CDR3 is 15 residues long. In germline, CDR1 is SGHRS, CDR2 YFSETQ. The CDR3 sequence is CASSLGEVTPGELFF. For the CDR3, the DNA is TGCGCCAGCAGCTTGGGGGAGGTGACTCCCGGGGAGCTGTTTTTT.

This chain links TRBV19 with TRBJ2-3, with 8 bases that match TRBD2. CDR3 length: 15 amino acids. Trimming cost V 2 bases and J 6 bases; bases outside gene matches: 7. Germline CDR1 is LNHDA and CDR2 is SQIVND (reference sequence). The CDR3 spells CASSIWNGGADTQYF. Here the CDR3 DNA reads TGTGCCAGTAGTATATGGAACGGGGGGGCCGATACGCAGTATTTT. The full variable domain, rest sourced from reference TRBV19 and TRBJ2-3, is DGGITQSPKYLFRKEGQNVTLSCEQNLNHDAMYWYRQDPGQGLRLIYYSQIVNDFQKGDIAEGYSVSREKKESFPLTVTSAQKNPTAFYLCASSIWNGGADTQYFGPGTRLTVL.

This clone was seen a few times. The chain links TRBV30 to TRBJ1-5; D may be TRBD1 (6 bases). V was clipped by 2 bases and J by 4 bases, with 15 bases between them. This CDR3 has 15 residues. Germline CDR1 GTSNPN, CDR2 SVGIG (reference sequence). Here the CDR3 DNA reads TGTGCCTGGAGTCTGACAGGTGTTACGAATCAGCCCCAGCATTTT. Its protein product is CAWSLTGVTNQPQHF.

The chain couples TRBV11-2 to TRBJ1-1; D remains unclear. The CDR3 has 12 residues. Trimming stripped 3 bases from V and 1 base from J, with 3 bases between. The V gene's germline CDR1 is SGHAT and CDR2 FQNNGV. The CDR3 reads CASSFKNTEAFF. Written as DNA, the CDR3 is TGTGCCAGCAGCTTTAAGAACACTGAAGCTTTCTTT.

The V and J genes are TRBV6-1 and TRBJ1-5; D uncertain. The CDR3 spans 13 residues. Germline V gives CDR1 MNHNS, CDR2 SASEGT. V dropped 6 bases and J dropped 3 bases, with 9 bases sitting between them. The CDR3 region is CASSVNINQPQHF. The DNA for the CDR3 is TGTGCCAGCAGCGTCAACATCAATCAGCCCCAGCATTTT.

This rearrangement joins TRBV18 to TRBJ2-7; TRBD2 matches at 7 bases. With V trimmed by 3 bases and J by 2 bases, 4 bases remained unmatched. The germline CDR1 and CDR2 sequences are KGHSH and LQKENI. The CDR3 runs to 14 residues. CDR3 nucleotide sequence: TGTGCCAGCTCACCCCGACGGGAGGCCTACGAGCAGTACTTC. It is translated as CASSPRREAYEQYF. The variable domain in full, completed from reference TRBV18 and TRBJ2-7, reads NAGVMQNPRHLVRRRGQEARLRCSPMKGHSHVYWYRQLPEEGLKFMVYLQKENIIDESGMPKERFSAEFPKEGPSILRIQQVVRGDSAAYFCASSPRREAYEQYFGPGTRLTVT.

The V and J genes are TRBV6-1 and TRBJ2-7; 7 bases line up with TRBD1. This CDR3 comprises 15 residues. The V and J ends lost 1 base and 3 bases, in that order; junction bases with no gene match: 6. Germline CDR1 MNHNS, CDR2 SASEGT. The CDR3 DNA reads as TGTGCCAGCAGTGAAGACTGGACAGGACTCTACGAGCAGTACTTC. Translation: CASSEDWTGLYEQYF.